This TCR beta chain was sequenced in a study of blood T cell repertoires in COVID-19 (TCRdb year 2020). Background on the whole study: Samples covering the acute and convalescent phases of COVID-19 were provided by collaborators in the United States, Italy and Spain. The material from the prospective study consisted of cDNA or gDNA derived from T cells, B-cell-depleted T cells, or PBMCs. Deeply sampled blood TCRbeta repertoires from subjects exposed to, actively infected with, or recovered from COVID-19 were included in the dataset. The repertoires were released in a freely available public database meant as a resource for research on the immune response to SARS-CoV-2. The samples were drawn from the first 160 participants of the ongoing ImmuneRACE study and from 1,254 subjects provided by 6 global collaborators. The sample metadata nearly always contained a de-identified subject ID, COVID-19 status, age in years and sex. Where HLA class I and class II types were available, the types were taken from metadata supplied by the sample provider, not from assay-based typing. Overall study outcomes, separate from this receptor: How much clinical and demographic metadata was included differed by source and by participant, and the metadata was provided uncurated.

Note on this clone: It has no known antigen specificity. No base-level quality is on record; no much larger clone is a single base apart.

The CDR3, cysteine through phenylalanine, is 14 amino acids long. Only the CDR3 region is kept as DNA, spanning 42 bases read in frame from base 1. V loses 1 base, J loses 11 bases, and the germline ends lie 12 bases apart. Looking up the germline V gene yields CDR1 SGHDN and CDR2 FVKESK. A second Seattle source provided samples from volunteer blood donors who had recovered from COVID-19. The collaborating institutions used their own protocols to collect whole blood in K2EDTA tubes. For TCRbeta analysis, collaborators shipped samples in one of three forms: frozen whole blood, isolated PBMCs, or DNA extracted from either of those sample types. The immunoSEQ Assay, a bias-controlled multiplex PCR, was used to amplify TCRbeta CDR3 regions from genomic DNA. The paper's processing steps were these. Within the assay, amplification of reference gene primers was used to estimate how many nucleated cells each sample contained. To quantify the absolute abundance of each unique TCRbeta CDR3 rearrangement, sequence reads were collapsed and filtered. Productive Simpson clonality was computed per sample as the square root of Simpson's diversity index over productive rearrangements. The clones in this table, taken by TCRdb from immuneACCESS, are in-frame only. Not every clone is retained; where verified, under half of the shortfall comes from an unresolved V gene, and the cause of the rest is unknown. V and J calls plus clone size are reproduced from that table; the DNA served to infer D and trimming. The sample includes about 330,000 clones, with more than 80% observed a single time. Of the sample, 6.4% falls within the top ten clones.

This receptor chain uses TRBV14 and TRBJ1-6; a weak D assignment points to TRBD1 (5 bases agree). Sequenced sample: peripheral blood. The sequence was collected from a man younger than 35 who had recovered from COVID-19. The CDR3 in this case is CASSQASAGTPLHF. The nucleotides are TGTGCCAGCAGCCAAGCCAGTGCAGGGACACCCCTCCACTTT.